Below, 17 T cell receptor beta chains from the same sample are listed, as sequenced in a study of Graves' ophthalmopathy and Graves' hyperthyroidism. The TCR beta CDR3 regions underwent amplification from RNA transcripts. The authors performed first-round RT-PCR with HTBI primers and then a second-round multiplex PCR. TCRdb re-analysed the multiplex PCR reads in MiXCR, keeping a single row per CDR3 protein. The table records about 370,000 distinct CDR3 sequences, about 18% of them present only once. Sequencing used peripheral blood. The receptors derive from a woman aged 18-29 years with Graves' ophthalmopathy.

The chain carries TRBV12-3 or TRBV12-4 and TRBJ2-7; 7 bases agree with TRBD2. Unmatched junction bases numbered 10, after V lost 3 bases and J lost 5 bases. The CDR3 totals 15 residues. CDR3 region: CASSFSLAAINEQYF. DNA for the CDR3: TGTGCCAGCAGTTTTTCGCTAGCGGCCATCAACGAGCAGTACTTC.

This clonotype has at least ten counts. An end of the junction differs from the germline gene, which may be a read error. V is TRBV30 and J is TRBJ1-2; D is perhaps TRBD1 (6 bases). This CDR3 region has 11 residues. Germline loops: CDR1 GTSNPN, CDR2 SVGIG (reference sequence). This CDR3 is CAGFRGFGYAF. The CDR3 DNA reads TGTGCCGGGTTCAGGGGATTTGGCTACGCCTTC.

The sample holds a few counts of this clonotype. The rearrangement links TRBV3-1 to TRBJ1-1; weak D call: TRBD1 (5 bases). Trimming cost V 1 base and J 8 bases, with 11 bases left between them. The CDR3 spans 13 residues. Germline V gene lookup returns CDR1 LGHDT and CDR2 YNNKEL (reference sequence). The CDR3 sequence is CASSQGGAGEAFF. Here the CDR3 DNA reads TGTGCCAGCAGCCAAGGAGGGGCGGGGGAAGCTTTCTTT.

This clonotype was seen at least ten times. The chain links TRBV29-1 to TRBJ1-1; TRBD1 might be the D (6 bases). V shed 4 bases and J shed 4 bases, with 10 bases lying between them. The CDR3 has 12 amino acids. Germline CDR1 and CDR2: SQVTM and ANQGSEA. The CDR3 DNA reads TGCAGCGTTGCCAGGGGTGGCACTGAAGCTTTCTTT. Translating it yields CSVARGGTEAFF.

This clonotype was seen many times. V and J are TRBV12-3 or TRBV12-4 and TRBJ2-5, with TRBD2 as a possible D gene (5 bases). V dropped 6 bases and J dropped 5 bases, with 16 bases sitting between them. The CDR3 runs to 14 residues. The CDR3: CASRSGSVLETQYF. The CDR3 DNA is TGTGCCAGCAGGTCGGGATCTGTATTGGAGACCCAGTACTTC.

The DNA of the CDR3 is TGTGCCAGCAGACCGGGACGGTATAGCAATCAGCCCCAGCATTTT. The encoded protein is CASRPGRYSNQPQHF. This sequence joins TRBV6-1 and TRBJ1-5; the D gene is possibly TRBD1 (5 bases). Germline CDR1 reads MNHNS; CDR2 reads SASEGT. Trimming stripped 6 bases from V and 0 bases from J, with 12 bases between. This CDR3 has 15 residues.

V and J are TRBV7-9 and TRBJ1-1; possible D gene TRBD1, 5 bases. The germline V and J ends were trimmed by 4 bases and 4 bases, with 10 bases remaining between them. The CDR3 spans 13 residues. CDR1 and CDR2 from the germline V gene are SEHNR and FQNEAQ (reference sequence). CDR3 in amino acids: CASSSQAGTEAFF. Written as DNA, the CDR3 is TGTGCCAGCAGCTCACAGGCTGGCACTGAAGCTTTCTTT.

This clonotype has a count of ten or more. This chain uses TRBV6-5 with TRBJ2-7, with D perhaps TRBD1 (6 bases). The V end lost 2 bases, the J end lost 4 bases, and 15 bases lay between the germline ends. Germline CDR1 and CDR2: MNHEY and SVGAGI. This CDR3 spans 15 amino acids. The CDR3 bases are TGTGCCAGCAGTTACAAACAGGGTAGCGCGTACGAGCAGTACTTC. Translation: CASSYKQGSAYEQYF.

Many counts were recorded for this clonotype. The chain employs TRBV30 and TRBJ1-1, with D uncertain. CDR3 length equals 14 residues. The V end lost 1 base, the J end lost 1 base, and 10 bases lay between the germline ends. The germline V gene has CDR1 GTSNPN and CDR2 SVGIG (reference sequence). Here the CDR3 reads CAWSGGDQNTEAFF. The DNA of the CDR3 is TGTGCCTGGAGTGGGGGAGATCAGAACACTGAAGCTTTCTTT.

This clonotype was seen at least ten times. A junction boundary mismatches the germline segment, possibly from a read error. The rearrangement links TRBV6-1 to TRBJ1-2; D is ambiguous. Germline V gives CDR1 MNHNS, CDR2 SASEGT. There are 15 residues in the CDR3. The CDR3 loop is CASSKAGREHYGYTF. CDR3 coding DNA: TGTGCCAGCAGTAAAGCCGGACGGGAGCACTATGGCTACACCTTC.

This clonotype was picked up many times. The CDR3 nucleotides are TGTGCCAGCAGCTGGCGGAGAGAAGAGACCCAGTACTTC. Its translation: CASSWRREETQYF. V usage is TRBV7-8 and J usage is TRBJ2-5; D not resolved. In germline, CDR1 is SGHVS, CDR2 FQNEAQ. This CDR3 has 13 residues. V shed 4 bases and J shed 3 bases, with 9 bases lying between them.

This clonotype was detected ten times or more. The J gene is TRBJ2-7, the V gene TRBV6-2 or TRBV6-3, with D unresolved. This CDR3 has 13 residues. Germline V gene sequence: CDR1 MNHEY, CDR2 SVGEGT. The V gene lost 6 bases and the J gene lost 4 bases, with 13 bases spanning the gap. The CDR3 DNA reads as TGTGCCAGCAGGAGAGTTGCAAAATACGAGCAGTACTTC. It yields the protein CASRRVAKYEQYF.

This clonotype came up many times. V and J are TRBV6-5 and TRBJ2-2; D possibly corresponds to TRBD2 (5 bases). The CDR3 contains 16 residues. The germline V gene encodes CDR1 MNHEY and CDR2 SVGAGI. CDR3 residues: CISFDGRKREWGELFF. The CDR3 DNA sequence: TGTATCTCCTTTGACGGCAGGAAGAGGGAGTGGGGGGAGCTGTTTTTT.

This clonotype was counted at least ten times. This rearrangement joins TRBV20-1 to TRBJ1-2, with D uncertain. The CDR3 covers 12 residues. The V end lost 6 bases, the J end lost 8 bases, and 16 bases lay between the germline ends. Germline V gives CDR1 DFQATT, CDR2 SNEGSKA (reference sequence). The CDR3 protein is CSALTTTGGYTF. In DNA form, the CDR3 reads TGCAGTGCCCTGACCACCACGGGGGGCTACACCTTC.

This clonotype has a count of ten or more. The V and J genes are TRBV24-1 and TRBJ1-1; TRBD1 matches 9 bases. Germline CDR1 is KGHDR and CDR2 is SFDVKD. With 5 bases clipped from V and 11 bases from J, the junction kept 8 bases outside the gene matches. The CDR3 contains 13 residues. This chain's CDR3 is CATSVSGTGTAFF. CDR3 bases: TGTGCCACCAGTGTCTCCGGGACAGGGACGGCTTTCTTT.

This clonotype was detected ten times or more. The chain couples TRBV12-3 or TRBV12-4 to TRBJ1-1; 7 bases map to TRBD1. The CDR3 is made up of 15 amino acids. V lost 3 bases, J lost 1 base, and 5 bases stayed unmatched. CDR3 residues: CASSFRQGQNTEAFF. The DNA of the CDR3 is TGTGCCAGCAGTTTTCGACAGGGCCAGAACACTGAAGCTTTCTTT.

This clonotype was counted ten times or more. The chain links TRBV2 to TRBJ2-7, with unresolved D. The V end lost 4 bases, the J end lost 2 bases, and 3 bases lay between the germline ends. This CDR3 spans 11 amino acids. Germline assignment: CDR1 SNHLY and CDR2 FYNNEI. CDR3 nucleotides: TGTGCCAGCAGTGCCGCCTACGAGCAGTACTTC. This codes for CASSAAYEQYF.